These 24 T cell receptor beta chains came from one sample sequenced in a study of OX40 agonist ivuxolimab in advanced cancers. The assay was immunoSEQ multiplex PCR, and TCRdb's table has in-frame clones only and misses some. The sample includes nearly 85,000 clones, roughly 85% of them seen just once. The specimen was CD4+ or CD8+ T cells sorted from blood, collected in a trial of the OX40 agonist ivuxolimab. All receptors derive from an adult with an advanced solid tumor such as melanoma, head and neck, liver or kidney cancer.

The CDR3, as DNA: TGTGCCTGGGGAGGACCCTATGGCTACACCTTC. Translating gives CAWGGPYGYTF. This chain joins TRBV30 and TRBJ1-2; D gene ambiguous. Trimming pared 5 bases from V and 4 bases from J, leaving 8 bases between. This CDR3 comprises 11 residues. The germline gives CDR1 GTSNPN, CDR2 SVGIG (reference sequence).

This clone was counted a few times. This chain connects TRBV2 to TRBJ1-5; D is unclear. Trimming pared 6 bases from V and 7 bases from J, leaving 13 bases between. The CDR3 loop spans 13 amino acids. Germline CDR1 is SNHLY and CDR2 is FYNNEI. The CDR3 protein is CASRKGIGQPQHF. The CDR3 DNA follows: TGTGCCAGCAGGAAAGGGATAGGACAGCCCCAGCATTTT.

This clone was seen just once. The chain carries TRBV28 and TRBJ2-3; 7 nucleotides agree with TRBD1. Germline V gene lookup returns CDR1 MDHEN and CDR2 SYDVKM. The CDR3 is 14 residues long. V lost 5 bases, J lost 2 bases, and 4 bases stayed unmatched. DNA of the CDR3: TGTGCCAGCAGTCGTACAGGGGCCACAGATACGCAGTATTTT. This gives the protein CASSRTGATDTQYF.

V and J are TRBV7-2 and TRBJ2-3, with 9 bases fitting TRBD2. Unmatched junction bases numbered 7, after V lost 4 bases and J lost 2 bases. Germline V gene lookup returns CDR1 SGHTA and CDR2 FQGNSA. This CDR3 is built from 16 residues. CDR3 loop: CASSWAGGASTDTQYF. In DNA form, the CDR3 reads TGTGCCAGCAGCTGGGCGGGAGGGGCCTCCACAGATACGCAGTATTTT.

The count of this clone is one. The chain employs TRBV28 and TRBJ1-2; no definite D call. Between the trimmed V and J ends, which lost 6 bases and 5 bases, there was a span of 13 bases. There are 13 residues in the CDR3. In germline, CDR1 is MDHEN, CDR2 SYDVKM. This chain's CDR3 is CASSLPLRYGYTF. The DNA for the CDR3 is TGTGCCAGCAGCTTACCACTAAGGTATGGCTACACCTTC.

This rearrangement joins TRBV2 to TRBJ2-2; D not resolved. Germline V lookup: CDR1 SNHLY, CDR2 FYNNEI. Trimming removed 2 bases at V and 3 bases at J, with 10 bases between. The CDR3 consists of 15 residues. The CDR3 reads CASSETLGYTGELFF. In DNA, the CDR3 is TGTGCCAGCAGTGAAACCTTGGGATACACCGGGGAGCTGTTTTTT.

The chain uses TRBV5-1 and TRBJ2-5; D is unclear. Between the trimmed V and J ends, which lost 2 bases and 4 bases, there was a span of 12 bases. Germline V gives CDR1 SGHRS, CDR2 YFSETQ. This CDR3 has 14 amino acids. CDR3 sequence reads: CASSLTPLGETQYF. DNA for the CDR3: TGCGCCAGCAGCTTAACCCCCTTGGGAGAGACCCAGTACTTC. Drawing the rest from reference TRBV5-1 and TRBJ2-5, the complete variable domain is KAGVTQTPRYLIKTRGQQVTLSCSPISGHRSVSWYQQTPGQGLQFLFEYFSETQRNKGNFPGRFSGRQFSNSRSEMNVSTLELGDSALYLCASSLTPLGETQYFGPGTRLLVL.

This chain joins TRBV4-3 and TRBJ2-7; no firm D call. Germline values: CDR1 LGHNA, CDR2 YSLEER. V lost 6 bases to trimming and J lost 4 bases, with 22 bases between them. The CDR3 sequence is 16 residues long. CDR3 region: CASSRPRVQCPYEQYF. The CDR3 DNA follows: TGCGCCAGCAGTCGCCCCAGAGTACAATGCCCTTACGAGCAGTACTTC.

CDR3 sequence: CASSRHNEQFF. The CDR3 coding sequence is TGTGCCAGCAGTCGACACAATGAGCAGTTCTTC. This rearrangement joins TRBV5-4 to TRBJ2-1; D gene unclear. V shed 5 bases and J shed 5 bases, with 5 bases lying between them. This CDR3 contains 11 residues. CDR1 and CDR2 from the germline V gene are SGHNT and YYREEE (reference sequence).

The CDR3 sequence is CASSAGTGRNQPQHF. CDR3 nucleotide sequence: TGTGCCAGCAGTGCCGGGACAGGGCGAAATCAGCCCCAGCATTTT. The chain has TRBV5-6 and TRBJ1-5; 9 bases agree with TRBD1. The V segment lost 5 bases and the J segment 4 bases; nucleotides outside the gene matches: 7. This CDR3 spans 15 amino acids. Looked up from germline, CDR1 is SGHDT and CDR2 is YYEEEE. Based on the CDR3 plus reference TRBV5-6 and TRBJ1-5, the full variable domain is DAGVTQSPTHLIKTRGQQVTLRCSPKSGHDTVSWYQQALGQGPQFIFQYYEEEERQRGNFPDRFSGHQFPNYSSELNVNALLLGDSALYLCASSAGTGRNQPQHFGDGTRLSIL.

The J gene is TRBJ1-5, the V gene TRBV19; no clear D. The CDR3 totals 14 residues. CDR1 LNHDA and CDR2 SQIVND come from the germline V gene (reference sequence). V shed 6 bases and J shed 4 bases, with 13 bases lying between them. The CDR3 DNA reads TGTGCCAGTAGAGGCATTTTGGGGAATCAGCCCCAGCATTTT. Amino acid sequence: CASRGILGNQPQHF.

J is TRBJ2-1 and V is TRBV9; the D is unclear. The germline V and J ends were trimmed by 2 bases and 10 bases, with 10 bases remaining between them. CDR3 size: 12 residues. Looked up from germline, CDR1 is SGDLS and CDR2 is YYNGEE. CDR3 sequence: CASSVGLGEQFF. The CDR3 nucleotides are TGTGCCAGCAGCGTCGGTCTCGGCGAGCAGTTCTTC.

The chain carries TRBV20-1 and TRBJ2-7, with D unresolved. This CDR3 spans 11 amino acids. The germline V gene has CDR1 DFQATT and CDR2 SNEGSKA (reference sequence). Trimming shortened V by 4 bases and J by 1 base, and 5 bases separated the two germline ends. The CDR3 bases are TGCAGTGCTACCGGGTCCTACGAGCAGTACTTC. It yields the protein CSATGSYEQYF.

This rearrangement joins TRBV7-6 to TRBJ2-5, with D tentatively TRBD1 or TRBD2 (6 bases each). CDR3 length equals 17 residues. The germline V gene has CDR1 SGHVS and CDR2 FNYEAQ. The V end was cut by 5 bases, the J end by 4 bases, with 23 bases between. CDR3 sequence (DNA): TGTGCCAGCAGCCGTGCGGGAACGGGGGTAGGGGGAGAGACCCAGTACTTC. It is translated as CASSRAGTGVGGETQYF.

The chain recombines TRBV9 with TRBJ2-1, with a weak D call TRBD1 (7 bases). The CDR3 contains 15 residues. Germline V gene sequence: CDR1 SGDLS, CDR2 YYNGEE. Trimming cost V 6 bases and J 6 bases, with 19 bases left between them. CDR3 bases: TGTGCCAGCAACCAGGGGGGCAACTGGATCAATGAGCAGTTCTTC. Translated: CASNQGGNWINEQFF.

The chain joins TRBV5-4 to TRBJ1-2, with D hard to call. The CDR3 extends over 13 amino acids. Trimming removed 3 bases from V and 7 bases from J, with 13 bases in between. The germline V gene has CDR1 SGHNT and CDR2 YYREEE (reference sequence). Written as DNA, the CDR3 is TGTGCCAGCAGCTCGCAGGAGTTTGCTGGCTACACCTTC. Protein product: CASSSQEFAGYTF.

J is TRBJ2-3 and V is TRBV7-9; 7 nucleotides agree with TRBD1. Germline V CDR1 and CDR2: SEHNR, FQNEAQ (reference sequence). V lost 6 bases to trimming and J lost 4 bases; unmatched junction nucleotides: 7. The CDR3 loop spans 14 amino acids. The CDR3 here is CASRGTVGSDTQYF. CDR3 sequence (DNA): TGTGCCAGCAGAGGGACAGTGGGGTCAGATACGCAGTATTTT.

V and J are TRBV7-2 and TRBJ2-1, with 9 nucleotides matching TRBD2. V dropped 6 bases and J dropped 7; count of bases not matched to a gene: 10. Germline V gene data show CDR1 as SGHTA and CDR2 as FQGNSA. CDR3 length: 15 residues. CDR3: CASSLGTSQSNEQFF. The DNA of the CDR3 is TGTGCCAGCAGTCTCGGGACTAGCCAATCAAATGAGCAGTTCTTC. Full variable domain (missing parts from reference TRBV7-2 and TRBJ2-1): GAGVSQSPSNKVTEKGKDVELRCDPISGHTALYWYRQSLGQGLEFLIYFQGNSAPDKSGLPSDRFSAERTGGSVSTLTIQRTQQEDSAVYLCASSLGTSQSNEQFFGPGTRLTVL.

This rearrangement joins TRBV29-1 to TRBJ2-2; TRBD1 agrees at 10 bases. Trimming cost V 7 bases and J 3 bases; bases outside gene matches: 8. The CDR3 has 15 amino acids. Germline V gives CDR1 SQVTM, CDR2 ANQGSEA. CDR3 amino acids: CSADGTGVDTGELFF. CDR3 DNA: TGCAGCGCGGACGGGACAGGGGTTGACACCGGGGAGCTGTTTTTT.

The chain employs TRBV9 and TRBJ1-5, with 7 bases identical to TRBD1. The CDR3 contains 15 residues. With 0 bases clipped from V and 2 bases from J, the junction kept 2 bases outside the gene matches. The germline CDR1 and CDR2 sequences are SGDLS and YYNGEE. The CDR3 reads CASSVGDRGNQPQHF. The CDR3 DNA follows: TGTGCCAGCAGCGTAGGGGACAGAGGCAATCAGCCCCAGCATTTT.

The CDR3 spells CASSLFGGGGSSQYF. The CDR3 nucleotides read TGTGCCAGCAGTTTATTTGGCGGGGGAGGGTCGTCGCAGTATTTT. The gene calls are TRBV28 and TRBJ2-3; 7 bases fit TRBD2. Germline V gene lookup returns CDR1 MDHEN and CDR2 SYDVKM. The CDR3 sequence is 15 residues long. V lost 1 base and J lost 10; bases outside the gene matches: 11. Drawing the rest from reference TRBV28 and TRBJ2-3, the complete variable domain is DVKVTQSSRYLVKRTGEKVFLECVQDMDHENMFWYRQDPGLGLRLIYFSYDVKMKEKGDIPEGYSVSREKKERFSLILESASTNQTSMYLCASSLFGGGGSSQYFGPGTRLTVL.

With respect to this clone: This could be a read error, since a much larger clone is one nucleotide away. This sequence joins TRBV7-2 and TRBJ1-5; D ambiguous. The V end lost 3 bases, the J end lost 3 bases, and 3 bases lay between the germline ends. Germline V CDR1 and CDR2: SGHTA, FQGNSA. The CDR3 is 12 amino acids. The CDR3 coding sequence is TGTGCCAGCAGCTTGAACAATCAGCCCCAGCATTTT. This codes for CASSLNNQPQHF.

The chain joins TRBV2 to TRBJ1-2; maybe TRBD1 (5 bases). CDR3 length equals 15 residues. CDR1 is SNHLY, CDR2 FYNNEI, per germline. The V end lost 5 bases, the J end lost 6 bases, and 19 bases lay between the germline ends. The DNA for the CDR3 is TGTGCCAGCAGTACGGCGGGGGGGAGAGGGAATGGCTACACCTTC. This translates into CASSTAGGRGNGYTF.

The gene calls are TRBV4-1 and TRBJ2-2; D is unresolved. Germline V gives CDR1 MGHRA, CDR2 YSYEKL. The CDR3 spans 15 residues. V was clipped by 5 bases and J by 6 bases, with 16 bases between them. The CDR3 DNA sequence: TGCGCCAGCAGCAGGACCGAGGCAACGGCCGGGGAGCTGTTTTTT. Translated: CASSRTEATAGELFF.